What follows are 32 T cell receptor beta chains derived from one specimen sequenced in a study of cytomegalovirus exposure and HLA in healthy donors. Here immunoSEQ multiplex PCR was the method, and the copy in TCRdb shows in-frame clones only, minus some. The sample shows roughly 120,000 clones, 85% to 95% of them seen only once. The sequenced sample consisted of PBMCs. All receptors derive from a woman aged 18-29 years in good health and CMV-seronegative.

The V and J genes are TRBV18 and TRBJ1-6, with 7 positions matching TRBD1. The junction had 14 bases not matched to a gene; V was cut back by 4 bases and J by 2 bases. Germline loops: CDR1 KGHSH, CDR2 LQKENI. CDR3 length: 19 amino acids. The CDR3 protein is CASSLSVAGGGTYNSPLHF. The DNA for the CDR3 is TGTGCCAGCTCACTGTCAGTGGCTGGAGGGGGCACCTATAATTCACCCCTCCACTTT. The full variable domain, rest sourced from reference TRBV18 and TRBJ1-6, is NAGVMQNPRHLVRRRGQEARLRCSPMKGHSHVYWYRQLPEEGLKFMVYLQKENIIDESGMPKERFSAEFPKEGPSILRIQQVVRGDSAAYFCASSLSVAGGGTYNSPLHFGNGTRLTVT.

Only one count was recorded for this clone. This CDR3 reads CASRKHGELFF. For the CDR3, the DNA is TGTGCCAGCCGCAAGCACGGGGAGCTGTTTTTT. This chain uses TRBV7-6 with TRBJ2-2; no firm D call. Germline V gives CDR1 SGHVS, CDR2 FNYEAQ. V lost 8 bases and J lost 7, with 8 bases in between. The CDR3 contains 11 residues.

The chain links TRBV9 to TRBJ1-2; possibly TRBD1 for D (6 bases). The CDR3 has 14 residues. Germline CDR1 and CDR2: SGDLS and YYNGEE. The V end was cut by 4 bases, the J end by 6 bases, with 16 bases between. CDR3: CASSISQGEDGYTF. The CDR3 DNA follows: TGTGCCAGCAGCATATCACAGGGCGAGGATGGCTACACCTTC.

The rearrangement links TRBV27 to TRBJ1-1, with D hard to call. Germline V gene sequence: CDR1 MNHEY, CDR2 SMNVEV (reference sequence). V dropped 3 bases and J dropped 4 bases, with 9 bases sitting between them. The CDR3 has 13 residues. In DNA, the CDR3 is TGTGCCAGCAGTTTTCGTGGCGGCACTGAAGCTTTCTTT. Translated: CASSFRGGTEAFF.

The chain combines TRBV30 with TRBJ2-3; the match to TRBD2 covers 13 bases. Germline values: CDR1 GTSNPN, CDR2 SVGIG (reference sequence). J lost 4 bases, V lost 0 bases, and 4 bases had no gene match. The CDR3 runs to 16 residues. The chain's CDR3 is CAWSVGLAGVADTQYF. CDR3 nucleotides: TGTGCCTGGAGTGTAGGACTAGCGGGAGTGGCAGATACGCAGTATTTT.

This clone was observed a single time. This chain links TRBV11-2 with TRBJ1-2; 7 nucleotides align to TRBD1. V lost 6 bases, J lost 8 bases, and 9 bases stayed unmatched. This CDR3 region has 13 residues. The germline gives CDR1 SGHAT, CDR2 FQNNGV. CDR3 nucleotides: TGTGCCAGCAGTTACACAGGGGATGAGGGCTACACCTTC. Its protein product is CASSYTGDEGYTF.

The chain couples TRBV30 to TRBJ2-1, with 9 positions matching TRBD2. This CDR3 has 14 amino acids. Germline V gives CDR1 GTSNPN, CDR2 SVGIG (reference sequence). The V gene end was trimmed by 4 bases and the J gene end by 0 bases; junction bases not matched to a gene: 1. DNA of the CDR3: TGTGCCTGGACGACTAGCGGCTCCTACAATGAGCAGTTCTTC. Translation gives CAWTTSGSYNEQFF.

The chain recombines TRBV7-9 with TRBJ2-1; 7 bases align to TRBD2. The junction had 10 bases not matched to a gene; V was cut back by 5 bases and J by 6 bases. This CDR3 contains 15 residues. Germline V gene data show CDR1 as SEHNR and CDR2 as FQNEAQ (reference sequence). CDR3 residues: CASSVDLAGINEQFF. CDR3 bases: TGTGCCAGCAGCGTAGATTTAGCGGGTATCAATGAGCAGTTCTTC.

The chain combines TRBV9 with TRBJ2-1; 7 bases are shared with TRBD1. CDR3 length: 16 amino acids. Per germline, CDR1 SGDLS and CDR2 YYNGEE. V was clipped by 3 bases and J by 4 bases; unmatched bases: 10. The CDR3 sequence is CASSELDRDSYNEQFF. The CDR3 region has the DNA TGTGCCAGCAGCGAACTCGACCGGGACAGTTACAATGAGCAGTTCTTC.

The V call is TRBV28, the J call TRBJ2-6; TRBD1 is a possible D gene (6 bases). The germline V and J ends were trimmed by 7 bases and 1 base, with 14 bases remaining between them. Germline V gene lookup returns CDR1 MDHEN and CDR2 SYDVKM. CDR3 length: 16 amino acids. In DNA, the CDR3 is TGTGCCAGCAACGACCCCGGGACATCTGGGGCCAACGTCCTGACTTTC. Translating it yields CASNDPGTSGANVLTF.

The chain recombines TRBV2 with TRBJ1-6, with D perhaps TRBD1 (6 bases). Germline CDR1 is SNHLY and CDR2 is FYNNEI. V lost 6 bases to trimming and J lost 9 bases, with 12 bases between them. CDR3 length: 13 amino acids. CDR3 loop: CASRRGGFSPLHF. The CDR3 nucleotides read TGTGCCAGCAGGAGGGGGGGGTTTTCACCCCTCCACTTT.

Only one count was recorded for this clone. This chain joins TRBV7-6 and TRBJ1-1; TRBD1 matches at 12 bases. V was clipped by 6 bases and J by 3 bases; unmatched bases: 5. This CDR3 comprises 15 residues. Germline CDR1 is SGHVS and CDR2 is FNYEAQ. The CDR3, as DNA: TGTGCCAGCAGGGGACAGGGGGCTTTGGACACTGAAGCTTTCTTT. Translation gives CASRGQGALDTEAFF. The variable domain in full, completed from reference TRBV7-6 and TRBJ1-1, reads GAGVSQSPRYKVTKRGQDVALRCDPISGHVSLYWYRQALGQGPEFLTYFNYEAQQDKSGLPNDRFSAERPEGSISTLTIQRTEQRDSAMYRCASRGQGALDTEAFFGQGTRLTVV.

The rearrangement uses TRBV10-3 and TRBJ1-1, with D unclear. CDR1 and CDR2 from the germline V gene are ENHRY and SYGVKD. V lost 3 bases to trimming and J lost 1 base, with 6 bases between them. This CDR3 has 13 residues. CDR3 bases: TGTGCCATCAGTGAACGGAGGAACACTGAAGCTTTCTTT. Its protein is CAISERRNTEAFF.

The chain uses TRBV10-3 and TRBJ2-7, with D tentatively TRBD1 (6 bases). The CDR3 is 14 residues long. CDR1 is ENHRY, CDR2 SYGVKD, per germline. Deletions cut 6 bases from V and 5 bases from J, with 17 bases between. The CDR3 sequence: CAISVEPGAHEQYF. DNA of the CDR3: TGTGCCATCAGCGTAGAGCCAGGGGCCCACGAGCAGTACTTC.

This chain's CDR3 is CASSSIVPGPGEQYF. The CDR3 DNA sequence: TGTGCCAGCAGCTCCATCGTCCCAGGGCCGGGTGAGCAGTATTTT. This chain links TRBV28 with TRBJ2-3; a weak D match, TRBD1 (5 bases). Trimming took off 6 bases at V and 11 bases at J, with 24 bases between the two ends. The CDR3 consists of 15 residues. In germline, CDR1 is MDHEN, CDR2 SYDVKM.

The chain employs TRBV5-6 and TRBJ1-3, with D possibly matching TRBD1 (5 bases). Per germline, CDR1 SGHDT and CDR2 YYEEEE. Trimming cost V 5 bases and J 3 bases, with 18 bases left between them. This CDR3 contains 16 residues. The CDR3 loop reads CASRKGRGGDGNTIYF. As DNA, the CDR3 is TGTGCCAGCAGAAAGGGGCGGGGAGGAGATGGAAACACCATATATTTT.

This clone is a singleton in its sample. The rearrangement links TRBV14 to TRBJ2-1; 7 positions match TRBD1. CDR3 length: 13 amino acids. Unmatched junction bases numbered 7, after V lost 0 bases and J lost 14 bases. The V gene's germline CDR1 is SGHDN and CDR2 FVKESK. CDR3 residues: CASSQEQGTMKFF. The CDR3 DNA is TGTGCCAGCAGCCAAGAACAGGGGACGATGAAGTTCTTC. Based on the CDR3 plus reference TRBV14 and TRBJ2-1, the full variable domain is EAGVTQFPSHSVIEKGQTVTLRCDPISGHDNLYWYRRVMGKEIKFLLHFVKESKQDESGMPNNRFLAERTGGTYSTLKVQPAELEDSGVYFCASSQEQGTMKFFGPGTRLTVL.

This clone was observed a single time. The chain has TRBV27 and TRBJ2-1; 10 bases are shared with TRBD1. This CDR3 has 14 residues. Looked up from germline, CDR1 is MNHEY and CDR2 is SMNVEV (reference sequence). The V gene end was trimmed by 8 bases and the J gene end by 10 bases; junction bases not matched to a gene: 11. The CDR3 here is CASYRTGGPFEQFF. CDR3 nucleotides: TGTGCCAGCTACCGGACAGGGGGTCCGTTCGAGCAGTTCTTC.

In its sample, this clone was seen a few times. The rearrangement links TRBV7-9 to TRBJ2-7, with TRBD2 matching over 8 bases. The CDR3 has 16 residues. V was clipped by 4 bases and J by 2 bases; unmatched bases: 10. The germline V gene has CDR1 SEHNR and CDR2 FQNEAQ (reference sequence). The CDR3 spells CASSSTERGRTYEQYF. The CDR3 DNA is TGTGCCAGCAGCTCCACGGAGCGGGGGCGAACCTACGAGCAGTACTTC.

CDR3 loop: CAWYLAGTLGRGYTF. DNA of the CDR3: TGTGCCTGGTATCTAGCGGGCACTCTGGGGCGTGGCTACACCTTC. The rearrangement joins TRBV30 to TRBJ1-2, with D perhaps TRBD1 (5 bases). Germline V gives CDR1 GTSNPN, CDR2 SVGIG (reference sequence). This CDR3 contains 15 residues. V lost 5 bases and J 7 bases, leaving 23 bases between the germline ends.

This chain joins TRBV5-1 and TRBJ2-7; D may be TRBD1 (6 bases). Trimming shortened V by 0 bases and J by 2 bases, and 12 bases separated the two germline ends. Germline V gene lookup returns CDR1 SGHRS and CDR2 YFSETQ. The CDR3 spans 15 residues. The CDR3 spells CASSLVQGLTYEQYF. The CDR3 region has the DNA TGCGCCAGCAGCTTGGTTCAGGGGCTTACCTACGAGCAGTACTTC.

The chain recombines TRBV7-2 with TRBJ1-5; D may be TRBD1 (5 bases). The V end lost 2 bases, the J end lost 6 bases, and 8 bases lay between the germline ends. The length of the CDR3 is 13 residues. Germline CDR1 is SGHTA and CDR2 is FQGNSA. The CDR3 nucleotides are TGTGCCAGCAGCTTACAGGGTGTTCAGCCCCAGCATTTT. It encodes CASSLQGVQPQHF.

This clone has only one observation. This chain joins TRBV5-1 and TRBJ2-3, with D possibly matching TRBD2 (6 bases). Per the germline V gene, CDR1 is SGHRS and CDR2 is YFSETQ. V was pared by 1 base and J by 4 bases, with 16 bases between. The CDR3 loop spans 16 amino acids. The CDR3 here is CASSLSSEGPADTQYF. Written as DNA, the CDR3 is TGCGCCAGCAGCTTGTCCTCGGAGGGCCCCGCAGATACGCAGTATTTT.

J is TRBJ2-1 and V is TRBV6-6; 7 bases are shared with TRBD2. From germline, CDR1 is MNHNY and CDR2 SVGAGI (reference sequence). The trim removed 10 bases at V and 3 bases at J, leaving 12 bases unmatched. The CDR3 extends over 15 amino acids. CDR3 sequence: CATHGGLADYNEQFF. The CDR3, as DNA: TGTGCCACGCATGGAGGGCTAGCGGACTACAATGAGCAGTTCTTC.

This rearrangement joins TRBV7-9 to TRBJ2-1, with 15 bases identical to TRBD2. This CDR3 is 15 amino acids long. The trim removed 5 bases at V and 8 bases at J, leaving 4 bases unmatched. Germline assignment: CDR1 SEHNR and CDR2 FQNEAQ (reference sequence). The CDR3 here is CASSRTSGRAYEQFF. CDR3 nucleotides: TGTGCCAGCAGCCGGACTAGCGGGAGGGCCTATGAGCAGTTCTTC.

This chain connects TRBV25-1 to TRBJ1-4; 9 bases are shared with TRBD1. The V gene's germline CDR1 is MGHDK and CDR2 SYGVNS. The CDR3 is 14 residues long. V was clipped by 6 bases and J by 5 bases; unmatched bases: 4. The CDR3 DNA reads TGTGCCAGCAGGCCGGGACAGGGAAATGAAAAACTGTTTTTT. Translation: CASRPGQGNEKLFF.

The chain combines TRBV9 with TRBJ1-2, with D hard to call. V was trimmed by 5 bases and J by 1 base, leaving 12 bases between them. The germline V gene has CDR1 SGDLS and CDR2 YYNGEE. The CDR3 is 14 residues long. The CDR3 nucleotides read TGTGCCAGCAGTTTGTCAGGAATTAACTATGGCTACACCTTC. Its translation is CASSLSGINYGYTF.

V gene TRBV11-2 combines with J gene TRBJ2-7; TRBD1 matches at 7 bases. Germline V CDR1 and CDR2: SGHAT, FQNNGV. V was clipped by 5 bases and J by 4 bases; unmatched bases: 8. This CDR3 spans 14 amino acids. Here the CDR3 DNA reads TGTGCCAGCAGCCCACCGGGACAGATTTACGAGCAGTACTTC. Amino acids: CASSPPGQIYEQYF. Based on the CDR3 plus reference TRBV11-2 and TRBJ2-7, the full variable domain is EAGVAQSPRYKIIEKRQSVAFWCNPISGHATLYWYQQILGQGPKLLIQFQNNGVVDDSQLPKDRFSAERLKGVDSTLKIQPAKLEDSAVYLCASSPPGQIYEQYFGPGTRLTVT.

This chain joins TRBV7-6 and TRBJ2-7, with TRBD2 identical over 8 bases. Trimming removed 0 bases from V and 4 bases from J; junction bases left unmatched: 11. The V gene's germline CDR1 is SGHVS and CDR2 FNYEAQ. This CDR3 region has 17 residues. Here the CDR3 DNA reads TGTGCCAGCAGCTTAGCATCATCCGGGGGGGGGAGTTACGAGCAGTACTTC. Translating gives CASSLASSGGGSYEQYF.

This chain uses TRBV13 with TRBJ2-5; 8 nucleotides align to TRBD1. The CDR3 totals 18 residues. Germline V gene data show CDR1 as PRHDT and CDR2 as FYEKMQ (reference sequence). The V segment lost 1 base and the J segment 2 bases; nucleotides outside the gene matches: 12. The CDR3 bases are TGTGCCAGCAGCTTAGTAGGAATCACCTGGGACAGGCAAGAGACCCAGTACTTC. Translation: CASSLVGITWDRQETQYF.

The chain combines TRBV6-5 with TRBJ2-7; no clear D. The CDR3 runs to 13 residues. Germline V gene lookup returns CDR1 MNHEY and CDR2 SVGAGI. V was clipped by 4 bases and J by 2 bases, with 9 bases between them. The CDR3 spells CASSSPNPYEQYF. CDR3 bases: TGTGCCAGCAGTTCCCCCAATCCCTACGAGCAGTACTTC.

This chain joins TRBV28 and TRBJ1-1; the D gene is possibly TRBD1 (5 bases). The CDR3 is 14 amino acids. Germline V CDR1 and CDR2: MDHEN, SYDVKM. With 5 bases removed from V and 11 bases from J, the gap between germline ends came to 21 bases. CDR3: CASSIKSGHKGAFF. CDR3 sequence (DNA): TGTGCCAGCAGTATAAAGTCTGGACACAAAGGGGCTTTCTTT. The whole variable domain, remainder taken from reference TRBV28 and TRBJ1-1, is DVKVTQSSRYLVKRTGEKVFLECVQDMDHENMFWYRQDPGLGLRLIYFSYDVKMKEKGDIPEGYSVSREKKERFSLILESASTNQTSMYLCASSIKSGHKGAFFGQGTRLTVV.